This T cell receptor (beta chain) was captured by sequencing in a study of low-dose radiotherapy and immunotherapy resistance in tumors. Across the whole study: Every six weeks patients received intravenous ipilimumab 1 mg/kg, and every two weeks they received intravenous nivolumab 240 mg.

Time point given: before trial treatment. Every donor was treated with nivolumab, ipilimumab, aspirin, low-dose cyclophosphamide and also low-dose radiotherapy. Patients deemed eligible presented with advanced solid tumors lacking tumor-infiltrating lymphocytes. With TRAV- and TRBV-specific primers, first-strand cDNA was made, covering the alpha and beta chains. TCRs were put through around 20 PCR cycles of amplification with Phusion. A constant-region primer and the V-primer adapter served as the primer pair. Using its own MiXCR run on the reads, TCRdb lists one record per CDR3 protein. The top ten clones hold 2.8% of a sample with tens of thousands of distinct CDR3 sequences, 15% to 20% of them seen once. CDR3 size: 15 residues. Germline loops: CDR1 LGHDT, CDR2 YNNKEL (reference sequence). The V gene lost 3 bases and the J gene lost 8 bases, with 14 bases spanning the gap. This clonotype was found many times.

The sample consisted of PBMCs, taken before treatment. The rearrangement joins TRBV3-1 to TRBJ1-6; D is possibly TRBD1 (5 bases). The TCR originated in a male donor with prostate cancer. The CDR3 bases are TGTGCCAGCAGCCAGGGGGAACTAGGTCATTCACCCCTCCACTTT. Its translation is CASSQGELGHSPLHF.